This is a list of T cell receptor beta chains from one sample in a study of blood T cells in healthy people across ages. TCRdb analysed the 5' RACE reads with MiXCR anew, one entry per CDR3 protein. Of about 1 million distinct CDR3 sequences in the sample, less than 50% are singletons; the top ten hold approximately 17%. The source material was blood. The origin of the receptors is a woman in her fifties or sixties in good health. The CDR3 runs from the conserved cysteine through the conserved F or W. The order of the fields is V gene, CDR3 length, clone size, D gene, J gene, CDR3 DNA, CDR3 protein. The D gene is left open where the match is weak. Only some rows state a clone size, as once, few, many or a class for expanded clones.

V: TRBV28; length: 14; size: few; D: TRBD1; J: TRBJ1-1; DNA: TGTGCCAGCAGCAAACAGGGGGCTTTTGGTGAAGCTTTCTTT; CDR3: CASSKQGAFGEAFF
V: TRBV29-1; length: 10; size: many; D: NA; J: TRBJ1-2; DNA: TGCAGCGCCTTACAGAATGGCTACACCTTC; CDR3: CSALQNGYTF
V: TRBV5-1; length: 14; size: few; D: NA; J: TRBJ2-5; DNA: TGCGCCAGCAGCTTGTTGCGGGAAAAAGAGACCCAGTACTTC; CDR3: CASSLLREKETQYF
V: TRBV20-1; length: 15; size: NA; D: TRBD2; J: TRBJ2-3; DNA: TGCAGTGCTTATTTGACTAGCGGTCGCACAGATACGCAGTATTTT; CDR3: CSAYLTSGRTDTQYF
V: TRBV20-1; length: 13; size: few; D: NA; J: TRBJ2-3; DNA: TGCAGTGCTAGCTCCCCTCGGGGGGATACGCAGTATTTT; CDR3: CSASSPRGDTQYF
V: TRBV24-1; length: 12; size: few; D: NA; J: TRBJ2-3; DNA: TGTGCCACCAGGGACCTCACAGATACGCAGTATTTT; CDR3: CATRDLTDTQYF
V: TRBV11-2; length: 15; size: NA; D: TRBD1; J: TRBJ1-2; DNA: TGTGCCAGCAGCCAGATGAAGGCAGGGGGCTATGGCTACACCTTC; CDR3: CASSQMKAGGYGYTF
V: TRBV5-1; length: 12; size: NA; D: NA; J: TRBJ2-7; DNA: TGCGCCAGCAGCTTGAGTTCCAGCGAGCAGTACTTC; CDR3: CASSLSSSEQYF
V: TRBV12-3/TRBV12-4; length: 14; size: NA; D: TRBD1; J: TRBJ2-7; DNA: TGTGCCAGCAGCCCCGTCCCAGGGGGCCCCGAGCAGTACTTC; CDR3: CASSPVPGGPEQYF
V: TRBV29-1; length: 13; size: NA; D: TRBD1; J: TRBJ2-5; DNA: TGCAGCGTGGGACAGCTGTTGGGAGAGACCCAGTACTTC; CDR3: CSVGQLLGETQYF
V: TRBV7-2; length: 14; size: few; D: NA; J: TRBJ2-7; DNA: TGTGCCAGCAGCTTGAAGCAGGGTGTTTACGAGCAGTACTTC; CDR3: CASSLKQGVYEQYF
V: TRBV20-1; length: 15; size: few; D: TRBD2; J: TRBJ2-5; DNA: TGCAGTGCTAGATCAGGGGTAGCGGGAGGAGAGACCCAGTACTTC; CDR3: CSARSGVAGGETQYF
V: TRBV19; length: 14; size: NA; D: TRBD1; J: TRBJ2-1; DNA: TGTGCCAGTAGTAGGGACAGGACTATGGGTGAGCAGTTCTTC; CDR3: CASSRDRTMGEQFF
V: TRBV7-2; length: 15; size: NA; D: TRBD2; J: TRBJ2-1; DNA: TGTGCCAGCAGCCGCGCGGCGGGAGCCTACAATGAGCAGTTCTTC; CDR3: CASSRAAGAYNEQFF
V: TRBV6-4; length: 14; size: NA; D: NA; J: TRBJ2-7; DNA: TGTGCCAGCACCCTCGGGGGCGGGCACTACGAGCAGTACTTC; CDR3: CASTLGGGHYEQYF
V: TRBV29-1; length: 12; size: many; D: TRBD1; J: TRBJ1-2; DNA: TGCAGCGTTGGGGCAGACAGGGAAGGCTACACCTTC; CDR3: CSVGADREGYTF
V: TRBV20-1; length: 10; size: NA; D: NA; J: TRBJ1-1; DNA: TGCAGTGTCCGGGGGGCTGAAGCTTTCTTT; CDR3: CSVRGAEAFF
V: TRBV20-1; length: 13; size: NA; D: NA; J: TRBJ2-1; DNA: TGCAGTGCTGAGAGAGGGATCTACAATGAGCAGTTCTTC; CDR3: CSAERGIYNEQFF
V: TRBV2; length: 14; size: few; D: TRBD1; J: TRBJ1-1; DNA: TGTGCCAGTCTTCGGGACAGGGTATACACTGAAGCTTTCTTT; CDR3: CASLRDRVYTEAFF
V: TRBV2; length: 14; size: NA; D: NA; J: TRBJ2-1; DNA: TGTGCCAGCAGGGATTTAGACATGTACAATGAGCAGTTCTTC; CDR3: CASRDLDMYNEQFF
V: TRBV28; length: 13; size: NA; D: NA; J: TRBJ2-7; DNA: TGTGCCAGCAAAGAGGGGGGCTACAATGAGCAGTACTTC; CDR3: CASKEGGYNEQYF
V: TRBV6-2/TRBV6-3; length: 15; size: NA; D: NA; J: TRBJ1-5; DNA: TGTGCCAGCAGTCTGACAGTAAATAGCAATCAGCCCCAGCATTTT; CDR3: CASSLTVNSNQPQHF
V: TRBV5-6; length: 19; size: few; D: TRBD2; J: TRBJ2-1; DNA: TGTGCCAGCAGCTATGGACCAGGCCAAGCGGGAGTGGTTAGTTTTGAGCAGTTCTTC; CDR3: CASSYGPGQAGVVSFEQFF
V: TRBV4-1; length: 15; size: NA; D: NA; J: TRBJ1-2; DNA: TGCGCCAGCAGCCAAGATAGTGGCCGATACTATGGCTACACCTTC; CDR3: CASSQDSGRYYGYTF
V: TRBV7-2; length: 16; size: NA; D: TRBD1; J: TRBJ2-5; DNA: TGTGCCAGCAGCTTAGCGGGGACAGGGGGCGGAGAGACCCAGTACTTC; CDR3: CASSLAGTGGGETQYF
V: TRBV24-1; length: 15; size: NA; D: NA; J: TRBJ1-4; DNA: TGTGCCACCAGTGAAGGCGGGTCAACTAATGAAAAACTGTTTTTT; CDR3: CATSEGGSTNEKLFF
V: TRBV6-5; length: 14; size: few; D: TRBD2; J: TRBJ2-7; DNA: TGTGCCAGCAGTAGACCGGGAGGGGTCAGGGAGCAGTACTTC; CDR3: CASSRPGGVREQYF
V: TRBV27; length: 18; size: NA; D: NA; J: TRBJ2-1; DNA: TGTGCCAGCATGGGGGCTCGTGGGGGGCTTCGGTCCTACAATGAGCAGTTCTTC; CDR3: CASMGARGGLRSYNEQFF
V: TRBV7-2; length: 15; size: NA; D: NA; J: TRBJ2-3; DNA: TGTGCCAGCAGCTTACTGGCGGGAAGGTCAGATACGCAGTATTTT; CDR3: CASSLLAGRSDTQYF
V: TRBV6-2/TRBV6-3; length: 15; size: NA; D: TRBD2; J: TRBJ2-5; DNA: TGTGCCAGCAGTTACCGGACTAGCGTCCAAGAGACCCAGTACTTC; CDR3: CASSYRTSVQETQYF
V: TRBV12-3/TRBV12-4; length: 12; size: once; D: NA; J: TRBJ2-3; DNA: TGTGCCAGCAGAGAATTCACAGATACGCAGTATTTT; CDR3: CASREFTDTQYF
V: TRBV29-1; length: 13; size: few; D: TRBD2; J: TRBJ2-5; DNA: TGCAGCGTTGTACGGGGAGGGAGAGAGACCCAGTACTTC; CDR3: CSVVRGGRETQYF
V: TRBV21-1; length: 16; size: NA; D: NA; J: TRBJ2-7; DNA: TGTGCCAGCAGCCGACCAGGCAGGGGATTTACCTACGAGCAGTACTTC; CDR3: CASSRPGRGFTYEQYF
V: TRBV7-3; length: 16; size: NA; D: NA; J: TRBJ2-1; DNA: TGTGCCAGCAGCTTAGTTGGACGGGCTGGGCTCAATGAGCAGTTCTTC; CDR3: CASSLVGRAGLNEQFF
V: TRBV20-1; length: 19; size: NA; D: TRBD2; J: TRBJ2-3; DNA: TGCAGTGCTAGAGATAGCCTAGCGGGCACCCCATTCCGCACAGATACGCAGTATTTT; CDR3: CSARDSLAGTPFRTDTQYF
V: TRBV4-1; length: 15; size: NA; D: TRBD2; J: TRBJ2-1; DNA: TGCGCCAGCAGCCAAGTAGCGGGAGGGGACAATGAGCAGTTCTTC; CDR3: CASSQVAGGDNEQFF
V: TRBV6-5; length: 15; size: NA; D: NA; J: TRBJ1-6; DNA: TGTGCCAGCGGTTACCAACAGGGTCTCGAGACACCCCTCCACTTT; CDR3: CASGYQQGLETPLHF
V: TRBV6-1; length: 15; size: NA; D: TRBD1; J: TRBJ2-5; DNA: TGTGCCAGCAGCCACCAGACAGGGGGCAAGGAGACCCAGTACTTC; CDR3: CASSHQTGGKETQYF
V: TRBV4-2; length: 15; size: many; D: NA; J: TRBJ2-3; DNA: TGTGCCAGCAGCCAGGGCGGGGCCGAGGGAGATACGCAGTATTTT; CDR3: CASSQGGAEGDTQYF
V: TRBV3-1; length: 13; size: few; D: NA; J: TRBJ2-1; DNA: TGTGCCAGCAGCCACTCTGGCGGTGATGAGCAGTTCTTC; CDR3: CASSHSGGDEQFF
V: TRBV15; length: 16; size: NA; D: NA; J: TRBJ1-5; DNA: TGTGCCACCAGCGGAGATAAGGGGGGGCCCAATCAGCCCCAGCATTTT; CDR3: CATSGDKGGPNQPQHF
V: TRBV28; length: 16; size: NA; D: TRBD2; J: TRBJ2-1; DNA: TGTGCCAGCAGTTTCCCGGGACTAGCGCCCTACAATGAGCAGTTCTTC; CDR3: CASSFPGLAPYNEQFF
V: TRBV29-1; length: 12; size: NA; D: NA; J: TRBJ1-1; DNA: TGCAGCGGAGGGATCTGGAACACTGAAGCTTTCTTT; CDR3: CSGGIWNTEAFF
V: TRBV28; length: 13; size: NA; D: NA; J: TRBJ1-5; DNA: TGTGCCAGCAGTTTAGGTGTGTGGCAGCCCCAGCATTTT; CDR3: CASSLGVWQPQHF
V: TRBV25-1; length: 17; size: NA; D: NA; J: TRBJ1-5; DNA: TGTGCCAGCAGTCCACTGGGAGGGGAGGGCTCTAATCAGCCCCAGCATTTT; CDR3: CASSPLGGEGSNQPQHF
V: TRBV6-5; length: 14; size: NA; D: NA; J: TRBJ1-1; DNA: TGTGCCAGCAGTTACTTTGCCAGCTACACTGAAGCTTTCTTT; CDR3: CASSYFASYTEAFF
V: TRBV7-2; length: 15; size: few; D: NA; J: TRBJ1-2; DNA: TGTGCCAGCAGCTCGAGACAGGACGGGCACTATGGCTACACCTTC; CDR3: CASSSRQDGHYGYTF
V: TRBV27; length: 13; size: many; D: NA; J: TRBJ2-3; DNA: TGTGCCAGCAGCTATGACATCACAGATACGCAGTATTTT; CDR3: CASSYDITDTQYF
V: TRBV3-1; length: 13; size: NA; D: NA; J: TRBJ2-3; DNA: TGTGCCAGCAGCCAAGGAGGTTGGGATACGCAGTATTTT; CDR3: CASSQGGWDTQYF
V: TRBV12-3/TRBV12-4; length: 14; size: few; D: NA; J: TRBJ1-4; DNA: TGTGCCAGCAGTATCCCGGTGGGGAATGAAAAACTGTTTTTT; CDR3: CASSIPVGNEKLFF